Given below is one T cell receptor (beta chain) in context. Its antigen remains unknown. The sample belongs to a study of Ad26.COV2.S vaccination and SARS-CoV-2 variants. On the study more broadly: Enrollment placed the donor in the COV1001 Ad26.COV2.S trial arm. Study observations and caveats: Participants given vaccine showed non-spike TCR breadth similar to that of placebo recipients.

Only in-frame clones appear in the TCRdb table, and some are missing; sequencing was by immunoSEQ multiplex PCR. The table shows roughly 420,000 clones, with approximately 87% occurring only once. This sample's treatment: around 19 received Ad26.COV2.S at low or high dose, single or two shots; roughly five received placebo; per-sample allocation not given. Sampling took place 63 days after the first vaccine or placebo injection. In Boston, an adult donor aged 18-55 years took part. Wuhan-strain spike was delivered by a replication-incompetent Ad26 vector. The clonotype comes from a person between 18 and 65 years old who received the Ad26.COV2.S COVID-19 vaccine or a placebo. This sample comprised peripheral blood, obtained in a trial of Ad26.COV2.S vaccine versus placebo.

The CDR3: CASSSRQGVNSPLHF. DNA for the CDR3: TGTGCCAGCAGCTCCCGCCAGGGAGTTAATTCACCCCTCCACTTT. The chain employs TRBV9 and TRBJ1-6; TRBD1 might be the D (5 bases). V lost 4 bases to trimming and J lost 6 bases, with 14 bases between them. The CDR3 consists of 15 residues. CDR1 is SGDLS, CDR2 YYNGEE, per germline. Full variable domain (outside the CDR3, taken from reference TRBV9 and TRBJ1-6): DSGVTQTPKHLITATGQRVTLRCSPRSGDLSVYWYQQSLDQGLQFLIQYYNGEERAKGNILERFSAQQFPDLHSELNLSSLELGDSALYFCASSSRQGVNSPLHFGNGTRLTVT.